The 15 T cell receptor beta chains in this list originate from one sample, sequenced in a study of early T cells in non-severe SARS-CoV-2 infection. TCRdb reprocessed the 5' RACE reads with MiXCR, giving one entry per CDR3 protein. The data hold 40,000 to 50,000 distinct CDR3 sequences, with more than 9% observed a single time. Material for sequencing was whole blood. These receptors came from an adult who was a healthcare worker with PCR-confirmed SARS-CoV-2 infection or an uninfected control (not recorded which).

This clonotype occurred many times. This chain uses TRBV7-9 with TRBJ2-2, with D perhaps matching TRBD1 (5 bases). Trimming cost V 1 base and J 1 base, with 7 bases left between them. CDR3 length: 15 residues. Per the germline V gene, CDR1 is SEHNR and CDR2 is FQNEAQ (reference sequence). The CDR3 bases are TGTGCCAGCAGCTTAGAAAGGGGGAACACCGGGGAGCTGTTTTTT. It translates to CASSLERGNTGELFF.

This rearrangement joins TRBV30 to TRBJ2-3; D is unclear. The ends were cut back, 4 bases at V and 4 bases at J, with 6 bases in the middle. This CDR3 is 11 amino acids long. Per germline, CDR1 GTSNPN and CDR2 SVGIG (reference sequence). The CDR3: CAWKSADTQYF. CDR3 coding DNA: TGTGCCTGGAAGTCCGCAGATACGCAGTATTTT.

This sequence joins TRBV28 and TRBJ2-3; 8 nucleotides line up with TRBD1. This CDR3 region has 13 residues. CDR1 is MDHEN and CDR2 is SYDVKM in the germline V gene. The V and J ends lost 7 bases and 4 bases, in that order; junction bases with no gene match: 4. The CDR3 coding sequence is TGTGCCAGCATGGACAGGGACTCAGATACGCAGTATTTT. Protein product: CASMDRDSDTQYF.

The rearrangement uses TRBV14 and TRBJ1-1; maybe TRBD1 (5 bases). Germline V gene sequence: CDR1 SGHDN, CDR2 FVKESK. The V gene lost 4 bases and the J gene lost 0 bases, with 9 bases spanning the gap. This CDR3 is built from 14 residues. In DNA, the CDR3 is TGTGCCAGCAGCCCCAGGGATTTGAACACTGAAGCTTTCTTT. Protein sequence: CASSPRDLNTEAFF.

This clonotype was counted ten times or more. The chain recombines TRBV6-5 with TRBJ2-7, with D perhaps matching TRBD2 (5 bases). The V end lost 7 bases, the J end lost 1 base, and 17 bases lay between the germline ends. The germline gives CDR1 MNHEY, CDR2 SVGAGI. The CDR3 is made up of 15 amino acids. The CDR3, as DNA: TGTGCCAGCACGACCCGGGGTTCATTTTCCTACGAGCAGTACTTC. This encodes CASTTRGSFSYEQYF.

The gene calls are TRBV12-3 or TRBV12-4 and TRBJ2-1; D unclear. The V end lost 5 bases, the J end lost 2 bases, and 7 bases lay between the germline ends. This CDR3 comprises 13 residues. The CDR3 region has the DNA TGTGCCAGCAGTGTCCAGCCCTACAATGAGCAGTTCTTC. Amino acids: CASSVQPYNEQFF.

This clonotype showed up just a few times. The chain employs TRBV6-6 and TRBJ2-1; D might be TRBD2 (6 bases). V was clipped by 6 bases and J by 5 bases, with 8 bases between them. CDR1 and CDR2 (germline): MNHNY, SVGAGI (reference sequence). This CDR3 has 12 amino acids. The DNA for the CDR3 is TGTGCCAGCAGCTGGGAGGACAATGAGCAGTTCTTC. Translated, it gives CASSWEDNEQFF.

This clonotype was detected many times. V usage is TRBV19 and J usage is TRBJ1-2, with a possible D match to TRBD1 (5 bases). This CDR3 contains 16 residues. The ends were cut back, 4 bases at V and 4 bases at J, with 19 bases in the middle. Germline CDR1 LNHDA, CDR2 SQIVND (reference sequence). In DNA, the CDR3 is TGTGCCAGTAGTAGGGTCGGGGACGGTGGGTCCTATGGCTACACCTTC. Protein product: CASSRVGDGGSYGYTF.

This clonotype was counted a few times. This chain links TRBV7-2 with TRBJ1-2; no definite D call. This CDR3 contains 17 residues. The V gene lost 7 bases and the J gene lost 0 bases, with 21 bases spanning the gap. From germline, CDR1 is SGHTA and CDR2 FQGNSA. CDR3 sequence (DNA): TGTGCCAGCACCTCTTTAGGACCGGACTTCTCTAACTATGGCTACACCTTC. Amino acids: CASTSLGPDFSNYGYTF. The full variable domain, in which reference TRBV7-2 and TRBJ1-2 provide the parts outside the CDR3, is GAGVSQSPSNKVTEKGKDVELRCDPISGHTALYWYRQSLGQGLEFLIYFQGNSAPDKSGLPSDRFSAERTGGSVSTLTIQRTQQEDSAVYLCASTSLGPDFSNYGYTFGSGTRLTVV.

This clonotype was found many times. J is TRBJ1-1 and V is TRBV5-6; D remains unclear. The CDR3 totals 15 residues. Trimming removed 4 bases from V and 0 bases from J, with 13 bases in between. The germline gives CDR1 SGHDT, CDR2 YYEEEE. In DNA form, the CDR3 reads TGTGCCAGCAGCCCTCAGGCGAGACTGAACACTGAAGCTTTCTTT. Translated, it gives CASSPQARLNTEAFF.

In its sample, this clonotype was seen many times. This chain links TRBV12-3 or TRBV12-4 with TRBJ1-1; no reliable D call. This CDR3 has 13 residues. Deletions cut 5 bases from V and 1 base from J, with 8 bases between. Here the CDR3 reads CASSHRQNTEAFF. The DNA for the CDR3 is TGTGCCAGCAGTCATAGACAGAACACTGAAGCTTTCTTT.

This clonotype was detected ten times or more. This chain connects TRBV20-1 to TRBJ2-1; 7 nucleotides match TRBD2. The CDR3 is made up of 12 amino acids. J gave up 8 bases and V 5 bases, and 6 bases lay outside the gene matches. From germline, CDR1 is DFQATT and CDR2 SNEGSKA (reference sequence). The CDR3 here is CSAQYLADEQFF. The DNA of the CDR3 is TGCAGTGCTCAATACCTAGCGGATGAGCAGTTCTTC.

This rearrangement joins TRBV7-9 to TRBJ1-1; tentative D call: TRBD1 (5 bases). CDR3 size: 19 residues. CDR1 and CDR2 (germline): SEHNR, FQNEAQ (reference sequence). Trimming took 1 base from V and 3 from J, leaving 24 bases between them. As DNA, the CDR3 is TGTGCCAGCAGCTTAGTATCTCGGTGGAGGGGCGATATTGACACTGAAGCTTTCTTT. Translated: CASSLVSRWRGDIDTEAFF.

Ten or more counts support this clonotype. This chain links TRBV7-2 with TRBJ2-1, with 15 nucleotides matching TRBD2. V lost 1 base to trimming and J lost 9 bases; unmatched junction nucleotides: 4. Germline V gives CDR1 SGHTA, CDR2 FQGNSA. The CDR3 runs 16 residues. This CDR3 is CASSLEGTSGRFEQFF. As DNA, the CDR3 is TGTGCCAGCAGCTTAGAAGGGACTAGCGGGAGGTTTGAGCAGTTCTTC.

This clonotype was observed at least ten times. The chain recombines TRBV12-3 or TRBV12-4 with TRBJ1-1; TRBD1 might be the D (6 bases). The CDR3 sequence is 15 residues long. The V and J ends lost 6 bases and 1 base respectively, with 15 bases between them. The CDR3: CASSTGSAGNTEAFF. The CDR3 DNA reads TGTGCCAGCAGCACAGGGAGTGCCGGGAACACTGAAGCTTTCTTT.